Below, 16 T cell receptor beta chains from the same sample are listed, as sequenced in a study of blood T cells in healthy people across ages. Next came a second PCR, run for about 6 to 11 cycles, which used a sample-barcoded 5' primer along with a J-beta primer mix. TCRdb itself ran the 5' RACE reads through MiXCR, one entry per CDR3 protein. The table has over 1,500,000 distinct CDR3 sequences, 40% to 55% seen once. Sequenced input: blood. The receptors were sampled from a woman between 40 and 50 years old in good health.

This rearrangement joins TRBV29-1 to TRBJ1-2; no clear D gene. CDR1 and CDR2 from the germline V gene are SQVTM and ANQGSEA. This CDR3 has 15 residues. Trimming stripped 7 bases from V and 4 bases from J, with 22 bases between. The CDR3 DNA sequence: TGCAGCGCAAAAGCCACTCTGCCACCATCCTATGGCTACACCTTC. It specifies CSAKATLPPSYGYTF.

The chain is built from TRBV20-1 and TRBJ2-7, with D tentatively TRBD2 (6 bases). CDR3 length: 14 amino acids. Between the trimmed V and J ends, which lost 3 bases and 3 bases, there was a span of 15 bases. Per the germline V gene, CDR1 is DFQATT and CDR2 is SNEGSKA (reference sequence). The CDR3 bases are TGCAGTGCTAGTGGGGGTAGCGGACGCTACGAGCAGTACTTC. It encodes CSASGGSGRYEQYF.

CDR3 nucleotides: TGCAGTGCTTCGGGACAGGGCGGGAATGAGCAGTACTTC. Translation gives CSASGQGGNEQYF. The chain uses TRBV20-1 and TRBJ2-5; TRBD1 aligns across 9 bases. Germline loops: CDR1 DFQATT, CDR2 SNEGSKA (reference sequence). The CDR3 contains 13 residues. Unmatched junction bases numbered 12, after V lost 5 bases and J lost 11 bases.

This chain joins TRBV2 and TRBJ1-1, with D possibly TRBD1 on 5 matching bases. The CDR3 is made up of 15 amino acids. CDR1 is SNHLY, CDR2 FYNNEI, per germline. V was trimmed by 1 base and J by 7 bases, leaving 16 bases between them. The CDR3 protein is CASSEVVEGSSEAFF. The CDR3 region has the DNA TGTGCCAGCAGTGAAGTGGTCGAGGGGAGCAGTGAAGCTTTCTTT.

The chain joins TRBV11-2 to TRBJ2-3; maybe TRBD1 (7 bases). CDR1 is SGHAT and CDR2 is FQNNGV in the germline V gene. CDR3 length: 16 residues. Trimming removed 2 bases at V and 6 bases at J, with 18 bases between. CDR3 sequence reads: CASSLFGQGGQDTQYF. CDR3 nucleotide sequence: TGTGCCAGCAGCTTATTCGGGCAGGGGGGCCAGGATACGCAGTATTTT.

The chain recombines TRBV7-9 with TRBJ1-2; TRBD1 matches 7 bases. The germline CDR1 and CDR2 sequences are SEHNR and FQNEAQ (reference sequence). The CDR3 sequence is 17 residues long. V lost 1 base to trimming and J lost 4 bases; unmatched junction nucleotides: 12. CDR3 sequence reads: CASSLGATWDSSYGYTF. Here the CDR3 DNA reads TGTGCCAGCAGCTTAGGCGCCACCTGGGACAGTAGCTATGGCTACACCTTC.

This clonotype was counted between two and nine times. The chain carries TRBV27 and TRBJ2-7; a weak D match, TRBD2 (5 bases). The CDR3 loop spans 15 amino acids. The V end was cut by 2 bases, the J end by 3 bases, with 14 bases between. Germline V gene data show CDR1 as MNHEY and CDR2 as SMNVEV (reference sequence). CDR3 nucleotide sequence: TGTGCCAGCAGTTTAAAGTTCCTCGGGGACTACGAGCAGTACTTC. This sequence encodes CASSLKFLGDYEQYF.

The genes are TRBV5-1 and TRBJ2-1; the match to TRBD2 covers 7 bases. Germline-derived CDR1 and CDR2 are SGHRS and YFSETQ. Trimming at V came to 4 bases and at J to 8 bases, leaving 9 bases not matched to a gene. The CDR3 contains 14 residues. CDR3 amino acids: CASSTGGIGDEQFF. The CDR3 DNA reads TGCGCCAGCAGCACGGGGGGTATTGGAGATGAGCAGTTCTTC.

CDR3 nucleotide sequence: TGCAGTGCTAGTGGGAAGCGGGGCCTCACAGATACGCAGTATTTT. Translated: CSASGKRGLTDTQYF. The genes are TRBV20-1 and TRBJ2-3; 7 nucleotides line up with TRBD2. The CDR3 length is 15 residues. Germline assignment: CDR1 DFQATT and CDR2 SNEGSKA (reference sequence). The junction had 8 bases not matched to a gene; V was cut back by 3 bases and J by 2 bases.

The chain employs TRBV29-1 and TRBJ1-2; D unclear. The CDR3 length is 12 residues. V dropped 7 bases and J dropped 6 bases, with 15 bases sitting between them. Germline V CDR1 and CDR2: SQVTM, ANQGSEA. The CDR3 DNA is TGCAGCGCTCCGGACGGTTATAATGGCTACACCTTC. As protein: CSAPDGYNGYTF. The entire variable domain, with the rest obtained from reference TRBV29-1 and TRBJ1-2, is as follows: SAVISQKPSRDICQRGTSLTIQCQVDSQVTMMFWYRQQPGQSLTLIATANQGSEATYESGFVIDKFPISRPNLTFSTLTVSNMSPEDSSIYLCSAPDGYNGYTFGSGTRLTVV.

The V call is TRBV4-1, the J call TRBJ2-7, with D perhaps TRBD1 (6 bases). The CDR3 is made up of 13 amino acids. V lost 8 bases, J lost 7 bases, and 18 bases lay in between. Germline V gives CDR1 MGHRA, CDR2 YSYEKL. The DNA of the CDR3 is TGCGCCAGCTCCAACAGGGCTTTCGGTGAGCAGTACTTC. Protein sequence: CASSNRAFGEQYF.

This clonotype was recorded a few times. The chain links TRBV7-2 to TRBJ2-7, with 8 nucleotides matching TRBD2. Germline-derived CDR1 and CDR2 are SGHTA and FQGNSA. With V trimmed by 1 base and J by 4 bases, 9 bases remained unmatched. The length of the CDR3 is 16 residues. CDR3 bases: TGTGCCAGCAGCTTAGAATCGGGAGGGGGGGAGTACGAGCAGTACTTC. It encodes CASSLESGGGEYEQYF.

This clonotype was counted a few times. The genes are TRBV7-3 and TRBJ2-6, with D unresolved. The CDR3 totals 15 residues. Germline V gene data show CDR1 as SGHTA and CDR2 as FQGTGA. Trimming cost V 5 bases and J 0 bases, with 8 bases left between them. The CDR3 here is CASSPSNSGANVLTF. Here the CDR3 DNA reads TGTGCCAGCAGCCCCTCTAACTCTGGGGCCAACGTCCTGACTTTC.

The chain is built from TRBV18 and TRBJ2-5, with unresolved D. The CDR3 runs to 15 residues. V gave up 2 bases and J gave up 2 bases, with 12 bases separating them. Germline CDR1 and CDR2: KGHSH and LQKENI. The CDR3 protein is CASSPSQTSQETQYF. The CDR3 bases are TGTGCCAGCTCACCAAGCCAGACCTCTCAAGAGACCCAGTACTTC.

This clonotype was observed a few times. This chain joins TRBV4-3 and TRBJ1-4, with TRBD1 matching over 7 bases. This CDR3 is 15 amino acids long. Losses at the gene ends were 2 bases for V and 8 bases for J; bases not matched to a gene: 8. The germline V gene encodes CDR1 LGHNA and CDR2 YSLEER. The CDR3: CASSQTPARGEKLFF. DNA of the CDR3: TGCGCCAGCAGCCAAACACCAGCCAGGGGGGAAAAACTGTTTTTT.

The chain joins TRBV27 to TRBJ1-2; D call uncertain. Per germline, CDR1 MNHEY and CDR2 SMNVEV (reference sequence). This CDR3 region has 11 residues. V shed 7 bases and J shed 8 bases, with 11 bases lying between them. The CDR3 coding sequence is TGTGCCAGCAAGGACGTGATGGGCTACACCTTC. The encoded protein is CASKDVMGYTF.